This paragraph reports one T cell receptor (beta chain). Collection of blood occurred at baseline, at cycle 4 day 1, and at cycle 7 day 1. The assay was immunoSEQ multiplex PCR, and TCRdb's table has in-frame clones only and misses some. The table lists about 79,000 clones, roughly 91% of them singletons. The sample belongs to a study of OX40 agonist ivuxolimab in advanced cancers. About the research overall: Partial responses were observed in three patients, of whom one had hepatocellular carcinoma and two had cutaneous melanoma.

Germline V gives CDR1 LNHDA, CDR2 SQIVND (reference sequence). The V end was cut by 5 bases, the J end by 7 bases, with 20 bases between. This CDR3 has 16 amino acids. This TCR derives from an adult with an advanced solid tumor such as melanoma, head and neck, liver or kidney cancer. The chain uses TRBV19 and TRBJ1-4, with D maybe TRBD1 (5 bases). The sequencing used CD4+ or CD8+ T cells sorted from blood, collected in a trial of the OX40 agonist ivuxolimab. In DNA, the CDR3 is TGTGCCAGTAGTTGGGACGCGTGGGGGGTAGGTGAAAAACTGTTTTTT. This translates into CASSWDAWGVGEKLFF.